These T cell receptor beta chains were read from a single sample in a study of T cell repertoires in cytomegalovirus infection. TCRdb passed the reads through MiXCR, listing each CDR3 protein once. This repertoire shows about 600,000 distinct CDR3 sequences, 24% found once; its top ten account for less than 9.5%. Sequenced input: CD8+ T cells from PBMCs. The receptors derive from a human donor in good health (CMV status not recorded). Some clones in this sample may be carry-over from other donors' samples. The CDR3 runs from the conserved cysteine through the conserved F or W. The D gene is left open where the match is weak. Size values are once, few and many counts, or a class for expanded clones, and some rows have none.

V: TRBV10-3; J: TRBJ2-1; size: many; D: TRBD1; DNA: TGTGCCATCCGGACAGGTCAACATGTCTCCTACAATGAGCAGTTCTTC; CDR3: CAIRTGQHVSYNEQFF
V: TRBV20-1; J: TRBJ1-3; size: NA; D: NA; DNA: TGCAGTGCTACAAACATTGTGGACACCATATATTTT; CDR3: CSATNIVDTIYF
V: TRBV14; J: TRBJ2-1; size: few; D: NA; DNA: TGTGCCAGCAGCCAAGGGTTGGGCGGGAAATTCTTC; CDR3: CASSQGLGGKFF
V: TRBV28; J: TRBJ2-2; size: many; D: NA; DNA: TGTGCCAGCAGTTTTTCCGACACCGGGGAGCTGTTTTTT; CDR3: CASSFSDTGELFF
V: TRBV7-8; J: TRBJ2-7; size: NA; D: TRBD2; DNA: TGTGCCAGCATTCCAACCAGCGGGGGGCCCTACGAGCAGTACTTC; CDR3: CASIPTSGGPYEQYF
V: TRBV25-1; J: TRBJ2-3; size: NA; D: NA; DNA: TGTGCCAGCAGCGAAGGGTCGGGTACGCAGTATTTT; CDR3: CASSEGSGTQYF
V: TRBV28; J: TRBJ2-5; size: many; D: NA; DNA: TGTGCCAGCAGTTTTTTCAGTCTTGATAGAGAGACCCAGTACTTC; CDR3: CASSFFSLDRETQYF
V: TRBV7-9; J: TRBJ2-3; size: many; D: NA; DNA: TGTGCCAGCAGCCACGGAACAGATACGCAGTATTTT; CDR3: CASSHGTDTQYF
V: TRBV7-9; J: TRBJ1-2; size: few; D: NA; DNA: TGTGCCAGCAGCTCTCTCGATGGCTACACCTTC; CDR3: CASSSLDGYTF
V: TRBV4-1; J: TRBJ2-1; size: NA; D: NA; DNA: TGTGCCAGCAGCCAAGAGTCGTTCCTAGCTGACAATGAGCAGTTCTTC; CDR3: CASSQESFLADNEQFF
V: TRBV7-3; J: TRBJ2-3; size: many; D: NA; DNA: TGTGCCAGCAGCTTTTGGCCTCGCAGGGGGGGCCTAGGAGATACGCAGTATTTT; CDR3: CASSFWPRRGGLGDTQYF
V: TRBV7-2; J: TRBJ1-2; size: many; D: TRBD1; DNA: TGTGCCAGCAGCACCCCCGCCGACAGGGGATCCTATGGCTACACCTTC; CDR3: CASSTPADRGSYGYTF
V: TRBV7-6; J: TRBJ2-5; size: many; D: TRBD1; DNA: TGTGCCAGCAGCTTTACCGGGACAGGGCAAGAGACCCAGTACTTC; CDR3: CASSFTGTGQETQYF
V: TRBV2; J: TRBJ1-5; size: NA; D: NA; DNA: TGTGCCAGCAGTGATCGGGGGCAGTTCAATCAGCCCCAGCATTTT; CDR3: CASSDRGQFNQPQHF
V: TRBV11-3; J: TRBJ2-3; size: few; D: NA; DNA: TGTGCCAGCAGTCAAGGGGGTTTCTCGGGAGATACGCAGTATTTT; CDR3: CASSQGGFSGDTQYF
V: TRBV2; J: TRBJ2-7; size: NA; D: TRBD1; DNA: TGTGCCAGCAACCTACTCCGGGACAGGGAGGTCTACGAGCAGTACTTC; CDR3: CASNLLRDREVYEQYF
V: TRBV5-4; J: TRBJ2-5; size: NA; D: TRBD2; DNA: TGTGCCAGCAGCCTTTGGACTAGCGGGACAGAAGAGACCCAGTACTTC; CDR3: CASSLWTSGTEETQYF
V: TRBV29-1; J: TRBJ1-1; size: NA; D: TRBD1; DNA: TGCAGCGTTGACAGGGGGGCGAACACTGAAGCTTTCTTT; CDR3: CSVDRGANTEAFF
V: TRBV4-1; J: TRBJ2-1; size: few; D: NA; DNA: TGCGCCAGCAGCCTTGGGTGGGATACCTACAATGAGCAGTTCTTC; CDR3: CASSLGWDTYNEQFF
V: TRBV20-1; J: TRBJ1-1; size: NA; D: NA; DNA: TGCAGTGCTAGAGATCACGGGACATCCGAAGCTTTCTTT; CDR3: CSARDHGTSEAFF
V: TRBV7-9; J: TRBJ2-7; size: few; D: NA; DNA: TGTGCCAGCTTTGATACGAGGGACAAGTACGAGCAGTACTTC; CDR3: CASFDTRDKYEQYF
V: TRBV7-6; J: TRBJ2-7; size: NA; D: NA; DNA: TGTGCCAGCAGCTCCAGGGGACCGATTAGTTACGAGCAGTACTTC; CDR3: CASSSRGPISYEQYF
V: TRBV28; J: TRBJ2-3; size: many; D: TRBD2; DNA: TGTGCCAGCAGCACAATAGTAGCGGGGCACACAGATACGCAGTATTTT; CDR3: CASSTIVAGHTDTQYF
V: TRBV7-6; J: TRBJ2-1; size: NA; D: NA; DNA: TGTGCCAGCAGCCCCAGACCAGGGAATGAGCAGTTCTTC; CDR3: CASSPRPGNEQFF
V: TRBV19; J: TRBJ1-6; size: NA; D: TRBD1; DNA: TGTGCCAGCGGGACAGATGTGGCCTATAATTCACCCCTCCACTTT; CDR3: CASGTDVAYNSPLHF
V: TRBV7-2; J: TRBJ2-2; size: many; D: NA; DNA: TGTGCCAGCAGCTTAGCCTCTTTGGGGGCGGTGACCGGGGAGCTGTTTTTT; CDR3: CASSLASLGAVTGELFF
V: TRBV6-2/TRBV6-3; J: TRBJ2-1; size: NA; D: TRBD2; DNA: TGTGCCAGCAGCGTGGGACTAGCCCCCTACAATGAGCAGTTCTTC; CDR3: CASSVGLAPYNEQFF
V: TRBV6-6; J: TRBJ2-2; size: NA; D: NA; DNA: TGTGCCAGCACCCTCAGGGGTCGGGACACCGGGGAGCTGTTTTTT; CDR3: CASTLRGRDTGELFF
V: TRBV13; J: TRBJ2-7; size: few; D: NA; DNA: TGTGCCAGCAGCGGAGCGGGTAGGAGCTCCTACGAGCAGTACTTC; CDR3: CASSGAGRSSYEQYF
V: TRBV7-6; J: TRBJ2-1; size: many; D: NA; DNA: TGTGCCAGCAGCTTAGCGCGAACAGCTACCTACAATGAGCAGTTCTTC; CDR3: CASSLARTATYNEQFF